This T cell receptor beta chain was documented in a study of blood T cell repertoires in COVID-19. Only in-frame clones appear in the TCRdb table, and some are missing; sequencing was by immunoSEQ multiplex PCR. The sample holds about 220,000 clones, 86% seen once. CDR1 and CDR2 (germline): LNHDA, SQIVND (reference sequence). The CDR3 is 12 amino acids. Trimming stripped 0 bases from V and 10 bases from J, with 9 bases between. The study assigned cohorts using participant-reported clinical history. The specimen was PBMCs or T cells enriched from blood (not recorded which). The V and J genes are TRBV19 and TRBJ1-2; D possibly corresponds to TRBD1 (5 bases). The receptor's source is a woman between 40 and 50 years old with acute COVID-19. CDR3 coding DNA: TGTGCCAGTAGTATAGATTTCAGGGTCTACACCTTC. Translating it yields CASSIDFRVYTF.